This TCR beta chain was captured by sequencing in a study of T cell responses to AZD1222 COVID-19 vaccine. Study observations and caveats: A mostly white British donor set with more females was recruited, and clonal diversity was possibly underestimated. Baseline seropositivity occurred in only a handful of AZD1222 recipients. An increase in Spike-specific TCR breadth and depth was observed after two AZD1222 doses.

Trimming cost V 5 bases and J 0 bases, with 11 bases left between them. The CDR3 totals 16 residues. The germline V gene encodes CDR1 LNHDA and CDR2 SQIVND (reference sequence). With respect to this clone: Its target is unknown.

This table comes from immunoSEQ multiplex PCR, and its TCRdb copy is limited to in-frame clones, with some not included. Altogether over 110,000 clones are present, roughly 93% being singletons, with the ten largest covering around 10%. The chain has TRBV19 and TRBJ1-6; D unclear. This TCR came from an adult who received the AZD1222 COVID-19 vaccine. The sample here was peripheral blood, taken 28 days after the second AZD1222 dose. The CDR3 DNA is TGTGCCAGTAGTGCGCCGATGGGCTCCTATAATTCACCCCTCCACTTT. It yields the protein CASSAPMGSYNSPLHF.